Each of the 18 T cell receptor beta chains below was sequenced from the same sample in a study of breast tumors, draining lymph nodes, adjacent tissues. Via MiXCR, TCRdb re-called the multiplex PCR reads, giving one row per CDR3 protein. The sample includes around 25,000 distinct CDR3 sequences, about 24% seen only once; the top ten take approximately 13%. What was sequenced was breast tumor tissue. The source is a female donor with breast cancer. Some clones in this sample may be carry-over from other donors' samples.

This clonotype has a count of ten or more. This rearrangement joins TRBV27 to TRBJ2-3; D unclear. V was trimmed by 0 bases and J by 4 bases, leaving 8 bases between them. Germline CDR1 and CDR2: MNHEY and SMNVEV (reference sequence). This CDR3 is built from 14 residues. The CDR3 sequence: CASSLSLFADTQYF. Here the CDR3 DNA reads TGTGCCAGCAGTTTATCCCTCTTCGCAGATACGCAGTATTTT.

There are many counts of this clonotype. The chain uses TRBV9 and TRBJ2-2; the D gene is possibly TRBD2 (5 bases). Looked up from germline, CDR1 is SGDLS and CDR2 is YYNGEE. CDR3 size: 15 residues. The V and J ends lost 2 bases and 0 bases respectively, with 8 bases between them. CDR3 nucleotide sequence: TGTGCCAGCAGCGTCGGGATGACGAACACCGGGGAGCTGTTTTTT. Encoded protein: CASSVGMTNTGELFF.

This clonotype has ten or more counts. The chain joins TRBV19 to TRBJ2-3; D is unresolved. Trimming cost V 4 bases and J 4 bases, with 9 bases left between them. Germline assignment: CDR1 LNHDA and CDR2 SQIVND (reference sequence). The CDR3 covers 13 residues. Here the CDR3 reads CASSTSGADTQYF. The CDR3 region has the DNA TGTGCCAGTAGTACTTCTGGGGCAGATACGCAGTATTTT.

By share of the sample, this clonotype is medium-sized. The chain links TRBV3-1 to TRBJ2-7, with a weak D call TRBD2 (5 bases). CDR3 size: 14 residues. V was shortened by 0 bases and J by 2 bases, with 8 bases between the two germline ends. From germline, CDR1 is LGHDT and CDR2 YNNKEL (reference sequence). This CDR3 is CASSQDEGTYEQYF. In DNA, the CDR3 is TGTGCCAGCAGCCAAGATGAGGGTACCTACGAGCAGTACTTC.

At least ten counts were recorded for this clonotype. This chain links TRBV20-1 with TRBJ2-1; possibly TRBD1 for D (6 bases). Germline values: CDR1 DFQATT, CDR2 SNEGSKA (reference sequence). This CDR3 spans 16 amino acids. V was pared by 1 base and J by 3 bases, with 16 bases between. For the CDR3, the DNA is TGCAGTGCTAGAGCCCAGGCGCAGGGGAACTACAATGAGCAGTTCTTC. It yields the protein CSARAQAQGNYNEQFF.

This clonotype was picked up many times. This chain joins TRBV12-3 or TRBV12-4 and TRBJ2-1; D is uncertain. The V and J ends lost 0 bases and 4 bases respectively, with 10 bases between them. CDR3 size: 15 residues. The CDR3 DNA follows: TGTGCCAGCAGTTTAGCTAGTCGGTTATACAATGAGCAGTTCTTC. Amino acid sequence: CASSLASRLYNEQFF.

The genes are TRBV9 and TRBJ2-5, with a weak D call TRBD1 (6 bases). The CDR3 length is 15 residues. Trimming removed 4 bases from V and 4 bases from J, with 17 bases in between. Per germline, CDR1 SGDLS and CDR2 YYNGEE. CDR3: CASSPYSGATETQYF. The CDR3 DNA is TGTGCCAGCAGCCCCTACTCAGGGGCAACAGAGACCCAGTACTTC.

This clonotype counts as medium-sized. The V and J genes are TRBV6-5 and TRBJ2-7; TRBD1 matches 9 bases. The CDR3 is 13 amino acids. Germline CDR1 MNHEY, CDR2 SVGAGI. The V gene end was trimmed by 5 bases and the J gene end by 7 bases; junction bases not matched to a gene: 6. CDR3 in amino acids: CASSTGQGKEQYF. The CDR3 DNA is TGTGCCAGCAGTACGGGACAGGGTAAAGAGCAGTACTTC.

This clonotype was found many times. The chain carries TRBV29-1 and TRBJ2-7; D possibly matches TRBD1 or TRBD2 (6 bases each). The CDR3 covers 16 residues. V was clipped by 0 bases and J by 3 bases, with 18 bases between them. CDR1 and CDR2 from the germline V gene are SQVTM and ANQGSEA. The DNA of the CDR3 is TGCAGCGTTGAAGATCCGGCCGGGGGCGCGCGCTACGAGCAGTACTTC. It specifies CSVEDPAGGARYEQYF.

This clonotype occurred many times. This sequence joins TRBV24-1 and TRBJ2-2, with D hard to call. The germline CDR1 and CDR2 sequences are KGHDR and SFDVKD. The CDR3 loop spans 15 amino acids. V shed 1 base and J shed 1 base, with 6 bases lying between them. The CDR3 spells CATSDLRVNTGELFF. For the CDR3, the DNA is TGTGCCACCAGTGATTTACGAGTGAACACCGGGGAGCTGTTTTTT.

This clonotype was counted ten times or more. The chain joins TRBV10-1 to TRBJ1-5; no clear D. There are 13 residues in the CDR3. Per germline, CDR1 WNHNN and CDR2 SYGVQD (reference sequence). With 0 bases removed from V and 4 bases from J, the gap between germline ends came to 4 bases. In DNA form, the CDR3 reads TGCGCCAGCAGTGAGTCCCGGAATCAGCCCCAGCATTTT. It specifies CASSESRNQPQHF.

The chain joins TRBV30 to TRBJ2-7; D remains unclear. The CDR3 has 12 amino acids. Trimming removed 2 bases from V and 7 bases from J, with 12 bases in between. The germline gives CDR1 GTSNPN, CDR2 SVGIG (reference sequence). CDR3: CAWSKLSREQYF. The DNA for the CDR3 is TGTGCCTGGAGTAAATTGAGTCGGGAGCAGTACTTC.

This clonotype was detected ten times or more. This chain joins TRBV27 and TRBJ2-1; perhaps TRBD2 as D (5 bases). The germline V and J ends were trimmed by 8 bases and 7 bases, with 21 bases remaining between them. Germline V gives CDR1 MNHEY, CDR2 SMNVEV (reference sequence). CDR3 length equals 15 residues. The CDR3 protein is CASGDYPAVGNEQFF. The CDR3 nucleotides are TGTGCCAGCGGAGACTATCCCGCCGTTGGGAATGAGCAGTTCTTC.

This clonotype was counted ten times or more. The V and J genes are TRBV3-1 and TRBJ2-1; D remains unclear. Germline V gene sequence: CDR1 LGHDT, CDR2 YNNKEL (reference sequence). Trimming pared 4 bases from V and 7 bases from J, leaving 14 bases between. This CDR3 region has 14 residues. CDR3 protein: CASSPRDLLNEQFF. In DNA form, the CDR3 reads TGTGCCAGCAGCCCCCGCGACCTATTAAATGAGCAGTTCTTC.

This clonotype was seen many times. The chain is built from TRBV20-1 and TRBJ2-1; perhaps TRBD1 as D (5 bases). There are 10 residues in the CDR3. Germline V CDR1 and CDR2: DFQATT, SNEGSKA (reference sequence). V was trimmed by 6 bases and J by 10 bases, leaving 10 bases between them. CDR3 bases: TGCAGTGCCCACAGGACGGAGCAGTTCTTC. It codes for CSAHRTEQFF.

The rearrangement links TRBV14 to TRBJ2-1; no firm D call. The CDR3 length is 13 residues. Trimming cost V 3 bases and J 6 bases, with 9 bases left between them. Per the germline V gene, CDR1 is SGHDN and CDR2 is FVKESK. For the CDR3, the DNA is TGTGCCAGCAGCCATATTGACCTCAATGAGCAGTTCTTC. Translating gives CASSHIDLNEQFF.

This clonotype was observed at least ten times. V and J are TRBV6-1 and TRBJ1-4; 8 bases map to TRBD1. The CDR3 consists of 16 residues. The V segment lost 1 base and the J segment 4 bases; nucleotides outside the gene matches: 5. Germline values: CDR1 MNHNS, CDR2 SASEGT. Here the CDR3 DNA reads TGTGCCAGCAGTGAAGGGACAGACAGGGGTAATGAAAAACTGTTTTTT. It is translated as CASSEGTDRGNEKLFF.

This clonotype was counted only a few times. The gene calls are TRBV19 and TRBJ1-1, with 11 positions matching TRBD1. The CDR3 contains 17 residues. The ends lost 1 base at V and 0 bases at J; junction bases unmatched: 4. Germline V gene sequence: CDR1 LNHDA, CDR2 SQIVND (reference sequence). The CDR3 coding sequence is TGTGCCAGTAGTATAGTGGGACAGGGGGTCGTGAACACTGAAGCTTTCTTT. Translating it yields CASSIVGQGVVNTEAFF.